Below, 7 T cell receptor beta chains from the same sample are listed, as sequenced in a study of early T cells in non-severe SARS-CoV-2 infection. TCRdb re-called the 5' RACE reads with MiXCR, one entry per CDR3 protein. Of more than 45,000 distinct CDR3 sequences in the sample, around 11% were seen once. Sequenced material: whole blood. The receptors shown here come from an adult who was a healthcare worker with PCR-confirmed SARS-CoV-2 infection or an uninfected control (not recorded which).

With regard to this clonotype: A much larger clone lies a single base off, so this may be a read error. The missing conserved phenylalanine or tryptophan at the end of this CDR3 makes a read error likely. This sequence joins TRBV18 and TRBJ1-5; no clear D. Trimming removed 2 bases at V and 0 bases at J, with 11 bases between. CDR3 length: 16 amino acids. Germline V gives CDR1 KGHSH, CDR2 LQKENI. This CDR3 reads CASSPTVGNSNQPQHS. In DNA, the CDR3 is TGTGCCAGCTCACCAACGGTGGGAAATAGCAATCAGCCCCAGCATTCT.

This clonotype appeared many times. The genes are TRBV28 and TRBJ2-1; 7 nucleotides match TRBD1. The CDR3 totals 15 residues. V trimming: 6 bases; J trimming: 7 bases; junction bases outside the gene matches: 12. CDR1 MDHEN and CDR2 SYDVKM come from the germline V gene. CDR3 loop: CASSPGGAAGNEQFF. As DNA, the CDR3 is TGTGCCAGCAGCCCAGGGGGTGCGGCAGGAAATGAGCAGTTCTTC.

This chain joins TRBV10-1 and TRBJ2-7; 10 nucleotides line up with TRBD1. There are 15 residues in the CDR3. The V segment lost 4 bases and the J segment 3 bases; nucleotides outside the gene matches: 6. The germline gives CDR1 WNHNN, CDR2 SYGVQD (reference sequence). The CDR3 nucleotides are TGCGCCAGCAGTGCGGGGACAGGGGCGGACTACGAGCAGTACTTC. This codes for CASSAGTGADYEQYF.

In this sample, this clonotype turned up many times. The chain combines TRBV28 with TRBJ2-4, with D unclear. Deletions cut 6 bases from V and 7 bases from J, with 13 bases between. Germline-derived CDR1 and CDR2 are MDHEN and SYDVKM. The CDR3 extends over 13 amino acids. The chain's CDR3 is CASSLRTGNIQYF. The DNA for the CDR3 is TGTGCCAGCAGCCTCCGCACTGGGAACATTCAGTACTTC.

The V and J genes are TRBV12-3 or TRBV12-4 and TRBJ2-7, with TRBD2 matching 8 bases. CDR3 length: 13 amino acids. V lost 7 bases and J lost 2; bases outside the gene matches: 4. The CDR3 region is CASTPGLAYEQYF. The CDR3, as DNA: TGTGCCAGCACCCCGGGACTAGCCTACGAGCAGTACTTC.

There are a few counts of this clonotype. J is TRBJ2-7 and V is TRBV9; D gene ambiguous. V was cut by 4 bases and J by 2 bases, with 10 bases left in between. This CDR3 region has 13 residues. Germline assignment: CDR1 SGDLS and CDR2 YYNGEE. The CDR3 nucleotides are TGTGCCAGCAGCCCCGGCACAACCTACGAGCAGTACTTC. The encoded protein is CASSPGTTYEQYF.

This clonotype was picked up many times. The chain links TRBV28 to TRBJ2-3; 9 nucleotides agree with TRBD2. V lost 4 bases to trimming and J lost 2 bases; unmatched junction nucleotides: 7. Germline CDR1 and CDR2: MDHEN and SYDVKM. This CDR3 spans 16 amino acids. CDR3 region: CASSSSGAGDTDTQYF. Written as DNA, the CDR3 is TGTGCCAGCAGTTCTAGCGGGGCGGGGGACACAGATACGCAGTATTTT. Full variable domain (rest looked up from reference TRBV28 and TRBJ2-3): DVKVTQSSRYLVKRTGEKVFLECVQDMDHENMFWYRQDPGLGLRLIYFSYDVKMKEKGDIPEGYSVSREKKERFSLILESASTNQTSMYLCASSSSGAGDTDTQYFGPGTRLTVL.